This T cell receptor (beta chain) appears in the sequencing data of a study of blood T cell repertoires in COVID-19. Generated by immunoSEQ multiplex PCR, the TCRdb table keeps only in-frame clones and is missing some. Among some 28,000 clones listed, 87% were seen once. The ends were cut back, 5 bases at V and 0 bases at J, with 13 bases in the middle. The CDR3 has 15 amino acids. Germline lookup yields CDR1 MNHNY and CDR2 SVGAGI (reference sequence). The TCR was taken from a human donor in a cohort sampled during active COVID-19. This chain uses TRBV6-6 with TRBJ1-2, with no clear D. Sequences were obtained from peripheral blood. The CDR3 bases are TGTGCCAGCAGTGGTTCCCTCGGGGCTAACTATGGCTACACCTTC. This codes for CASSGSLGANYGYTF.